A single sample is the source of the 26 T cell receptor beta chains below, sequenced in a study of T cells in Graves' hyperthyroidism and ophthalmopathy (dated by TCRdb to 2018 to 2020). The protocol used for the library was multiplex PCR. The data were produced on an Illumina HiSeq 2000. The TCR beta CDR3 regions were amplified from the RNA transcripts. The first round of RT-PCR for the TCR CDR3 was performed with the HTBI primer set and the Qiagen OneStep RT-PCR kit. The public reads were run again by TCRdb, first through fastp at Q25 and then through MiXCR, and only productive beta chains were kept. One record per CDR3 amino acid sequence lists the most common genes and DNA. The sample table contains roughly 500,000 distinct CDR3 sequences; only one count was recorded for about 43% of them. The ten biggest clones cover 15% to 20% of the sample. The source material was peripheral blood or thyroid tissue (not recorded which). These receptors came from an adult woman with Graves' disease, either hyperthyroidism or ophthalmopathy (not recorded which).

A remark on this clonotype: Its ends do not fully match the called genes, so a read error is possible. The chain is built from TRBV5-1 and TRBJ1-1; D is perhaps TRBD1 (5 bases). The germline gives CDR1 SGHRS, CDR2 YFSETQ. This CDR3 has 14 residues. The CDR3 region has the DNA TGCGCCAGCAGCTACGGGGGGATGAACGCTGAAGCTTTCTTT. Amino acids: CASSYGGMNAEAFF. The variable domain in full, with the rest retrieved from reference TRBV5-1 and TRBJ1-1, is KAGVTQTPRYLIKTRGQQVTLSCSPISGHRSVSWYQQTPGQGLQFLFEYFSETQRNKGNFPGRFSGRQFSNSRSEMNVSTLELGDSALYLCASSYGGMNAEAFFGQGTRLTVV.

For this clonotype: The junction departs from germline at one end; a sequencing error may be responsible. V and J are TRBV6-5 and TRBJ2-5, with TRBD1 identical over 7 bases. The CDR3 runs to 13 residues. Germline V gene sequence: CDR1 MNHEY, CDR2 SVGAGI. CDR3: CASSNNRGETQSF. CDR3 bases: TGTGCCAGCAGTAACAACAGGGGAGAGACCCAGTCCTTC.

This clonotype was observed a few times. The rearrangement joins TRBV7-9 to TRBJ2-5, with 7 bases lining up with TRBD1. Germline CDR1 SEHNR, CDR2 FQNEAQ (reference sequence). The CDR3 is 13 residues long. The trim removed 6 bases at V and 5 bases at J, leaving 6 bases unmatched. The CDR3 nucleotides are TGTGCCAGCAGTCCTGACAGGGCCGAGACCCAGTACTTC. Its protein product is CASSPDRAETQYF.

The rearrangement uses TRBV10-3 and TRBJ2-5; 10 bases map to TRBD2. The DNA end is a closer match to TRBJ2-1, so the J assignment may be wrong. Germline CDR1 ENHRY, CDR2 SYGVKD. The CDR3 loop spans 14 amino acids. The CDR3 region has the DNA TGTGCCATCAGGAGGACTAGCGGCAACAATGAGCAGTTCTTC. Translating gives CAIRRTSGNNEQFF.

This clonotype was seen repeatedly, ten times or more. The rearrangement links TRBV9 to TRBJ2-6; a possible D gene is TRBD1 (6 bases). Germline loops: CDR1 SGDLS, CDR2 YYNGEE. V lost 3 bases, J lost 0 bases, and 7 bases lay in between. CDR3 length equals 15 residues. The DNA of the CDR3 is TGTGCCAGCAGCGGGACAGCCTCTGGGGCCAACGTCCTGACTTTC. Translation: CASSGTASGANVLTF.

This clonotype was seen ten or more times. The chain joins TRBV4-2 to TRBJ1-6; the D is unclear. The CDR3 has 14 residues. The ends were cut back, 5 bases at V and 9 bases at J, with 14 bases in the middle. In germline, CDR1 is LGHNA, CDR2 YNFKEQ. CDR3 DNA: TGTGCCAGCAGCGGGTATGAGGGAAGTTCACCCCTCCACTTT. Its protein product is CASSGYEGSSPLHF.

The rearrangement uses TRBV28 and TRBJ2-7; 7 bases are shared with TRBD2. The CDR3 runs to 16 residues. With V trimmed by 4 bases and J by 4 bases, 13 bases remained unmatched. The germline V gene has CDR1 MDHEN and CDR2 SYDVKM. The CDR3 protein is CASSSTWGGRSYEQYF. In DNA form, the CDR3 reads TGTGCCAGCAGTTCTACCTGGGGCGGGAGAAGTTACGAGCAGTACTTC.

The rearrangement links TRBV12-3 or TRBV12-4 to TRBJ2-5; no clear D. The J call may be in error: the DNA end matches TRBJ2-1 better. The CDR3 has 12 residues. CDR3 sequence (DNA): TGTGCCAGCAGGAGCCTAAACAATGAGCAGTTCTTC. Translated, it gives CASRSLNNEQFF.

This chain connects TRBV12-3 or TRBV12-4 to TRBJ1-6, with a tentative D call TRBD1 (6 bases). The CDR3 spans 15 residues. Trimming removed 7 bases at V and 8 bases at J, with 18 bases between. The CDR3, as DNA: TGTGCCAGCACTAACAGGGAGGTATCGGATTCACCCCTCCACTTT. This gives the protein CASTNREVSDSPLHF.

The chain carries TRBV20-1 and TRBJ1-2; D may be TRBD1 (5 bases). Trimming took 3 bases from V and 4 from J, leaving 18 bases between them. Germline CDR1 is DFQATT and CDR2 is SNEGSKA (reference sequence). CDR3 length: 15 amino acids. CDR3 in amino acids: CSARGRDSTSYGYTF. CDR3 bases: TGCAGTGCTAGGGGAAGGGACTCTACCTCCTATGGCTACACCTTC.

This chain joins TRBV9 and TRBJ2-5, with D perhaps TRBD1 or TRBD2 (6 bases each). The V and J ends lost 0 bases and 4 bases respectively, with 10 bases between them. This CDR3 region has 14 residues. Germline V gene sequence: CDR1 SGDLS, CDR2 YYNGEE. The DNA for the CDR3 is TGTGCCAGCAGCGTAGCTACGGGGGCAGAGACCCAGTACTTC. Its protein product is CASSVATGAETQYF.

As for this clonotype: Possible read error: a much larger clone is one base away. The chain recombines TRBV7-9 with TRBJ1-6; D not resolved. Germline CDR1 SEHNR, CDR2 FQNEAQ (reference sequence). This CDR3 comprises 14 residues. The V gene lost 4 bases and the J gene lost 8 bases, with 12 bases spanning the gap. The CDR3 DNA follows: TGTGCCAGCAGCTCCACCTCTCCTTATTCACCCCTCCACTTT. Translating it yields CASSSTSPYSPLHF.

Turning to this clonotype: The conserved phenylalanine or tryptophan normally closing the CDR3 is absent here, so this likely arose from a read error. It is unclear where the CDR3 begins or ends on the DNA, so no DNA is shown, and the CDR3 is as TCRdb lists it. The CDR3 loop reads CASSLLKVL. This chain uses TRBV7-9 with TRBJ2-1. Germline CDR1 reads SEHNR; CDR2 reads FQNEAQ (reference sequence). The CDR3 extends over 9 residues, inclusive of both ends.

As for this clonotype: Given a much more abundant clone one base away, this may be a read error. The V and J genes are TRBV11-2 and TRBJ1-6; unclear D gene. The CDR3 covers 13 residues. Germline V gives CDR1 SGHAT, CDR2 FQNNGV. V lost 4 bases and J lost 9, with 10 bases in between. The CDR3 reads CASSSARRSPLHF. CDR3 in DNA: TGTGCCAGCAGCTCGGCCAGACGTTCACCCCTCCACTTT.

The V and J genes are TRBV7-8 and TRBJ1-1; D gene unclear. V gave up 8 bases and J gave up 4 bases, with 17 bases separating them. From germline, CDR1 is SGHVS and CDR2 FQNEAQ. The CDR3 runs 14 residues. The CDR3 DNA sequence: TGTGCCAGCGCCCGAACGAGGATGGGCACTGAAGCTTTCTTT. Residues: CASARTRMGTEAFF.

This chain joins TRBV11-2 and TRBJ2-1, with 13 bases that match TRBD2. Germline V gives CDR1 SGHAT, CDR2 FQNNGV. V shed 5 bases and J 7 bases; nucleotides not matched to a gene: 5. The CDR3 covers 15 residues. The CDR3 region is CASSPGLAGLNEQFF. CDR3 in DNA: TGTGCCAGCAGCCCGGGACTAGCGGGATTGAATGAGCAGTTCTTC.

This clonotype was observed a handful of times. A junction boundary mismatches the germline segment, possibly from a read error. CDR3 sequence reads: CAISEEGMMEYF. The CDR3 DNA sequence: TGTGCCATCAGTGAGGAGGGGATGATGGAGTACTTC. This rearrangement joins TRBV12-3 or TRBV12-4 to TRBJ2-7; D possibly corresponds to TRBD2 (6 bases). The CDR3 contains 12 residues.

This clonotype was found a few times. V gene TRBV4-1 combines with J gene TRBJ2-7; 9 bases align to TRBD2. Germline V CDR1 and CDR2: MGHRA, YSYEKL. The V segment lost 1 base and the J segment 6 bases; nucleotides outside the gene matches: 13. This CDR3 contains 17 residues. The CDR3 loop is CASSQAQWGLARPEQYF. The CDR3 coding sequence is TGCGCCAGCAGCCAAGCCCAGTGGGGACTAGCAAGGCCCGAGCAGTACTTC.

This clonotype was detected ten times or more. The chain is built from TRBV7-2 and TRBJ2-5; 14 nucleotides match TRBD2. CDR1 and CDR2 from the germline V gene are SGHTA and FQGNSA. CDR3 size: 15 residues. V trimming: 2 bases; J trimming: 5 bases; junction bases outside the gene matches: 1. The CDR3 nucleotides read TGTGCCAGCAGCTTACGACTAGCGGGAGGGGAGACCCAGTACTTC. It yields the protein CASSLRLAGGETQYF.

This clonotype was seen ten or more times. The chain's CDR3 is CATSREGYGYTF. DNA of the CDR3: TGTGCCACCAGCAGGGAAGGCTATGGCTACACCTTC. V is TRBV15 and J is TRBJ1-2; D gene uncertain. Trimming removed 3 bases from V and 4 bases from J, with 6 bases in between. The CDR3 extends over 12 amino acids. CDR1 is LNHNV, CDR2 YYDKDF, per germline (reference sequence).

The table lists this clonotype with many counts. V and J are TRBV9 and TRBJ1-2, with D perhaps TRBD1 (6 bases). The CDR3 totals 11 residues. The germline CDR1 and CDR2 sequences are SGDLS and YYNGEE. V was clipped by 6 bases and J by 8 bases, with 11 bases between them. CDR3 region: CASKSGVGYTF. As DNA, the CDR3 is TGTGCCAGCAAGTCAGGGGTCGGCTACACCTTC. Looking up the rest from reference TRBV9 and TRBJ1-2 gives the full variable domain: DSGVTQTPKHLITATGQRVTLRCSPRSGDLSVYWYQQSLDQGLQFLIQYYNGEERAKGNILERFSAQQFPDLHSELNLSSLELGDSALYFCASKSGVGYTFGSGTRLTVV.

The rearrangement joins TRBV5-4 to TRBJ1-2; D gene unclear. The V gene lost 2 bases and the J gene lost 8 bases, with 10 bases spanning the gap. Germline CDR1 reads SGHNT; CDR2 reads YYREEE (reference sequence). The CDR3 is 12 residues long. The CDR3 is CASSLGFQGYTF. CDR3 bases: TGTGCCAGCAGCTTAGGGTTCCAAGGCTACACCTTC.

This clonotype was seen repeatedly, ten times or more. V and J are TRBV10-3 and TRBJ1-5, with D perhaps matching TRBD1 (5 bases). The CDR3 is 13 amino acids. V dropped 11 bases and J dropped 9 bases, with 20 bases sitting between them. Germline-derived CDR1 and CDR2 are ENHRY and SYGVKD. DNA for the CDR3: TGTGCCGTATCGGCCCAGGGTAACCCGCCCCAGCATTTT. Its protein product is CAVSAQGNPPQHF.

The chain uses TRBV10-1 and TRBJ1-2; the D gene is possibly TRBD1 (6 bases). The V and J ends lost 4 bases and 2 bases respectively, with 17 bases between them. Germline V gives CDR1 WNHNN, CDR2 SYGVQD (reference sequence). The CDR3 is 16 residues long. In DNA form, the CDR3 reads TGCGCCAGCAGTGCCGATACAGGGATGTCAAACTATGGCTACACCTTC. Residues: CASSADTGMSNYGYTF.

The J gene is TRBJ1-2, the V gene TRBV7-9, with TRBD1 as a possible D gene (6 bases). The germline CDR1 and CDR2 sequences are SEHNR and FQNEAQ (reference sequence). CDR3 length: 17 amino acids. Trimming removed 7 bases from V and 8 bases from J, with 29 bases in between. The DNA of the CDR3 is TGTGCCAGCACCTATTTTTCCCATGAGGACAGCGTCTACGGCTACACCTTC. It specifies CASTYFSHEDSVYGYTF.

This clonotype occurred many times. The CDR3 DNA is TGTGAGTTCGAATTGTCCGCCACCTCTGGGGCCAACGTCCTGACTTTC. Encoded protein: CEFELSATSGANVLTF. The V gene is TRBV7-9, the J gene TRBJ2-6, with D uncertain. Germline lookup yields CDR1 SEHNR and CDR2 FQNEAQ (reference sequence). This CDR3 is 16 amino acids long.